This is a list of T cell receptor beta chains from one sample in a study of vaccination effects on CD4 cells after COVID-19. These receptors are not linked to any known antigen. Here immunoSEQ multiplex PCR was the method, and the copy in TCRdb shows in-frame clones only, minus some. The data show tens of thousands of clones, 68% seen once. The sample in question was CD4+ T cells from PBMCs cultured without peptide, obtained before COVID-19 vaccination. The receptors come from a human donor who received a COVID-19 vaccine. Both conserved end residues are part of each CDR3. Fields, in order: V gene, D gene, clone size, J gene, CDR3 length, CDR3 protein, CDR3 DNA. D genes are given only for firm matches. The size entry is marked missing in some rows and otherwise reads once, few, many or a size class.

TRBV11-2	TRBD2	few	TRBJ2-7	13	CASSLSGDYEQYF	TGTGCCAGCAGCTTGAGCGGGGACTACGAGCAGTACTTC
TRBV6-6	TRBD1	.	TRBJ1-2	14	CASSYGQGASGYTF	TGTGCCAGCAGTTATGGACAGGGGGCGAGTGGCTACACCTTC
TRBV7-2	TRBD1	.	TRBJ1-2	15	CASSQQGGSHYGYTF	TGTGCCAGCAGCCAACAGGGGGGCAGCCACTATGGCTACACCTTC
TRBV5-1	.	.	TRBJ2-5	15	CASSLASAEPETQYF	TGCGCCAGCAGCTTGGCGAGCGCCGAGCCGGAGACCCAGTACTTC
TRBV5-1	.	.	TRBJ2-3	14	CASSFTDSTDTQYF	TGCGCCAGCAGCTTCACGGATAGCACAGATACGCAGTATTTT
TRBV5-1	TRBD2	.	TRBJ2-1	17	CASSGQTSGGTYNEQFF	TGCGCCAGCAGCGGACAGACTAGCGGGGGAACCTACAATGAGCAGTTCTTC
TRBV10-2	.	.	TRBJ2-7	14	CASSMVGDSYEQYF	TGCGCCAGCAGTATGGTAGGGGACTCCTACGAGCAGTACTTC
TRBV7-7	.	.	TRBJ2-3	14	CASSPHPDTDTQYF	TGTGCCAGCTCACCCCACCCCGACACAGATACGCAGTATTTT
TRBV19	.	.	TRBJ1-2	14	CASSPTGRYYGYTF	TGTGCCAGTAGTCCAACAGGGAGGTACTATGGCTACACCTTC
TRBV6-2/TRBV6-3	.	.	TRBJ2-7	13	CASSYSDGKREYF	TGTGCCAGCAGTTACTCCGACGGGAAGCGGGAGTACTTC
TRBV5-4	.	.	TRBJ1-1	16	CASSFEPGTMNTEAFF	TGTGCCAGCAGCTTTGAACCCGGGACGATGAACACTGAAGCTTTCTTT
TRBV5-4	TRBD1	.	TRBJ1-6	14	CASSLDRVWSPLHF	TGTGCCAGCAGCTTAGACAGGGTATGGTCACCCCTCCACTTT
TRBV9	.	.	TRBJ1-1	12	CASSVAETEAFF	TGTGCCAGCAGCGTAGCAGAGACTGAAGCTTTCTTT
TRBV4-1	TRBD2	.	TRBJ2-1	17	CASSQGLADFSYNEQFF	TGCGCCAGCAGCCAAGGACTAGCGGACTTCTCCTACAATGAGCAGTTCTTC
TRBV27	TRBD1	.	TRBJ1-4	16	CASSFLFGTDNEKLFF	TGTGCCAGCAGTTTCCTCTTCGGGACAGATAATGAAAAACTGTTTTTT
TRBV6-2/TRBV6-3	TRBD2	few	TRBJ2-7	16	CASSRRTGLAGPEQYF	TGTGCCAGCAGTCGAAGGACGGGACTAGCGGGACCCGAGCAGTACTTC
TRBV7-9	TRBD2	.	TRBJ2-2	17	CASSLGLAGDFTGELFF	TGTGCCAGCAGCTTGGGACTAGCGGGAGATTTCACCGGGGAGCTGTTTTTT
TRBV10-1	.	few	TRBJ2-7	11	CASSEYSEQYF	TGCGCCAGCAGTGAGTACAGCGAGCAGTACTTC
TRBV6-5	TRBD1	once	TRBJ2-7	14	CASSPGTGDYEQYF	TGTGCCAGCAGTCCCGGGACAGGGGACTACGAGCAGTACTTC
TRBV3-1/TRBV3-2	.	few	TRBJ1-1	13	CASSPDSNTEAFF	TGTGCCAGCAGCCCCGACTCGAACACTGAAGCTTTCTTT
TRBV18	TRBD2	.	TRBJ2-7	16	CASSPGGTSGNHEQYF	TGTGCCAGCTCACCCGGAGGGACTAGCGGGAACCACGAGCAGTACTTC
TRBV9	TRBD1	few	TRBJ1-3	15	CASSALQGAGNTIYF	TGTGCCAGCAGCGCCCTGCAGGGGGCGGGAAACACCATATATTTT
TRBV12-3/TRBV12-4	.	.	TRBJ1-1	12	CASSLYRLGAFF	TGTGCCAGCAGCCTCTACAGGTTAGGAGCTTTCTTT
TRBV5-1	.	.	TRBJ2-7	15	CASSVQQGGGYEQYF	TGCGCCAGCAGCGTCCAGCAGGGGGGAGGCTACGAGCAGTACTTC
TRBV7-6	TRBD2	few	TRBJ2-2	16	CASSLAQRELTGELFF	TGTGCCAGCAGCTTAGCACAGCGGGAGCTAACCGGGGAGCTGTTTTTT
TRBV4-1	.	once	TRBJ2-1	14	CASSQESQYNEQFF	TGCGCCAGCAGCCAAGAGTCCCAGTACAATGAGCAGTTCTTC
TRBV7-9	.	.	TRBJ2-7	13	CASSLDLGSEQYF	TGTGCCAGCAGCTTAGATTTAGGGTCCGAGCAGTACTTC
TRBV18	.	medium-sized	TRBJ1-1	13	CASSPDSNTEAFF	TGTGCCAGCTCCCCCGACAGTAACACTGAAGCTTTCTTT
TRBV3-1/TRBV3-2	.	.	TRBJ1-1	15	CASRHFGQLNTEAFF	TGTGCCAGCAGGCATTTTGGACAGCTGAACACTGAAGCTTTCTTT
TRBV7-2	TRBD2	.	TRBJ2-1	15	CASSFKTSGKNEQFF	TGTGCCAGCAGCTTTAAGACTAGCGGAAAGAATGAGCAGTTCTTC
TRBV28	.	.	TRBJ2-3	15	CASSSAGWGTDTQYF	TGTGCCAGCAGTTCCGCAGGGTGGGGAACAGATACGCAGTATTTT
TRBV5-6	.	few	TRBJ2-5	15	CASSFAGGLIETQYF	TGTGCCAGCAGCTTCGCCGGCGGGCTAATCGAGACCCAGTACTTC
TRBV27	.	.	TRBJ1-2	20	CASSLSPYRADSFSNYGYTF	TGTGCCAGCAGTTTATCGCCATACCGTGCGGACAGCTTCTCTAACTATGGCTACACCTTC
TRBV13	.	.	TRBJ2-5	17	CASSPGEWHSLQETQYF	TGTGCCAGCAGCCCGGGCGAATGGCACAGCCTCCAAGAGACCCAGTACTTC
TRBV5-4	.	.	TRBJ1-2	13	CASSEQLIYGYTF	TGTGCCAGCAGCGAGCAGCTGATCTATGGCTACACCTTC
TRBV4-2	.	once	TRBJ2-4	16	CASSQDPGGSVNIQYF	TGTGCCAGCAGCCAAGATCCGGGGGGCAGCGTAAACATTCAGTACTTC
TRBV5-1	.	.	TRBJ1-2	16	CASSDTSRGASYGYTF	TGCGCCAGCAGTGACACATCCAGGGGCGCTTCTTATGGCTACACCTTC
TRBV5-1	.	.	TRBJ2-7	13	CASSLLGGDEQYF	TGCGCCAGCAGCTTGTTAGGTGGGGACGAGCAGTACTTC
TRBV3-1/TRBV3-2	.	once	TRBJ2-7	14	CASSQEVGVYEQYF	TGTGCCAGCAGCCAAGAGGTTGGGGTCTACGAGCAGTACTTC
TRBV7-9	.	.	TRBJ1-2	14	CASSKQDLRNGYTF	TGTGCCAGCAGCAAGCAAGATTTACGTAATGGCTACACCTTC
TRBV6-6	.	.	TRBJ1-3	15	CASSSVQGRGNTIYF	TGTGCCAGCAGTTCCGTGCAGGGGCGGGGAAACACCATATATTTT
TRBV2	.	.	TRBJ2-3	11	CASSRLNTQYF	TGTGCCAGCAGTAGACTAAATACGCAGTATTTT
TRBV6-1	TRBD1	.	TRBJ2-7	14	CASSDRDRAYEQYF	TGTGCCAGCAGTGACCGGGACAGGGCCTACGAGCAGTACTTC
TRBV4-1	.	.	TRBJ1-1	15	CASSRLGRGGTEAFF	TGCGCCAGCAGTCGACTTGGCAGGGGTGGAACTGAAGCTTTCTTT
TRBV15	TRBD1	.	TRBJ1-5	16	CATSAEQGAGNQPQHF	TGTGCCACCAGCGCAGAACAGGGGGCGGGAAATCAGCCCCAGCATTTT
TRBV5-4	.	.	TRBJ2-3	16	CASSLFRGGRADTQYF	TGTGCCAGCAGCTTATTCAGGGGGGGGCGAGCAGATACGCAGTATTTT
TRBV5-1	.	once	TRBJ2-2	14	CASKEDSNTGELFF	TGCGCCAGTAAGGAAGACAGTAACACCGGGGAGCTGTTTTTT
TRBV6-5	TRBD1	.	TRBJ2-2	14	CASGKGGEVGELFF	TGTGCCAGCGGGAAAGGGGGCGAGGTCGGGGAGCTGTTTTTT
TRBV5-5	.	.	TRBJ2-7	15	CASSLAPASSYEQYF	TGTGCCAGCAGCTTGGCGCCGGCCAGCTCCTACGAGCAGTACTTC
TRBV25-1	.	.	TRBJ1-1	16	CASSDPSGGMNTEAFF	TGTGCCAGCAGTGACCCCTCGGGCGGTATGAACACTGAAGCTTTCTTT
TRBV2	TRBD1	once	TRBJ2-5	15	CASRDTGGALETQYF	TGTGCCAGCAGGGATACAGGGGGCGCTTTGGAGACCCAGTACTTC
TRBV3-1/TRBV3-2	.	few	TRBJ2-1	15	CASSQALVSYNEQFF	TGTGCCAGCAGCCAAGCCCTCGTCTCCTACAATGAGCAGTTCTTC
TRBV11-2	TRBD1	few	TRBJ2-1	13	CASRENTGGEQFF	TGTGCCAGCAGGGAAAATACAGGGGGTGAGCAGTTCTTC
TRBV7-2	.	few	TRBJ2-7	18	CASSLVAAGNGPVVEQYF	TGTGCCAGCAGCTTAGTCGCGGCAGGCAATGGCCCCGTCGTCGAGCAGTACTTC
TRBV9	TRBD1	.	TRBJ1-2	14	CASSVVSGQDRYTF	TGTGCCAGCAGCGTAGTTTCGGGACAGGATCGCTACACCTTC
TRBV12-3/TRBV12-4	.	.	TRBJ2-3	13	CASSFQIGDTQYF	TGTGCCAGCAGTTTCCAGATCGGAGATACGCAGTATTTT
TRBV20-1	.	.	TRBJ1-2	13	CSASTSGGAGYTF	TGCAGTGCTAGTACGTCGGGAGGGGCGGGCTACACCTTC